The sequence of this TCR beta chain was determined in a study of T cells in Graves' hyperthyroidism and ophthalmopathy. The CDR3 spans 17 residues. V gave up 4 bases and J gave up 4 bases; unmatched junction bases: 12. The germline gives CDR1 LGHNA, CDR2 YNFKEQ. Amplification of TCR beta CDR3 regions was performed using RNA transcripts as template. First-round RT-PCR of the TCR CDR3 relied on the HTBI primer set. From the multiplex PCR reads, TCRdb called clonotypes with MiXCR, one entry per CDR3 protein. Seen here are more than 500,000 distinct CDR3 sequences, around 50% observed once, and the top ten hold approximately 44%. This clonotype has just a few counts.

The sequence derives from an adult woman with Graves' disease, either hyperthyroidism or ophthalmopathy (not recorded which). Source material: peripheral blood or thyroid tissue (not recorded which). The chain has TRBV4-2 and TRBJ2-2; 7 bases fit TRBD2. CDR3 protein: CASSPLTSTYFTGELFF. As DNA, the CDR3 is TGTGCCAGCAGCCCCCTGACTAGCACCTACTTCACCGGGGAGCTGTTTTTT.